The T cell receptor (beta chain) described here comes from a study of cytomegalovirus exposure and HLA in healthy donors. Overall study findings and caveats: In most subjects, TCR beta sequences reportedly gave accurate predictions of HLA-A and HLA-B alleles.

The PCR employed 60 Vbeta primers together with 13 Jbeta primers. This table comes from immunoSEQ multiplex PCR, and its TCRdb copy is limited to in-frame clones, with some not included. The table lists some 170,000 clones, roughly 80% of them singletons. Germline CDR1 and CDR2: LNHDA and SQIVND (reference sequence). The CDR3 has 16 residues. Germline trimming cut 6 bases from V and 0 bases from J; bases unmatched to any gene: 8. Comments on this clone: The antigen remains undetermined.

Source material: PBMCs. The chain is built from TRBV19 and TRBJ2-7, with 10 bases matching TRBD1. The TCR sequence derives from a girl aged 2 to 9 in good health and CMV-seropositive. Here the CDR3 DNA reads TGTGCCAGTAGCCCCCCTGGGACAGGGGCCTCCTACGAGCAGTACTTC. It is translated as CASSPPGTGASYEQYF.